The 14 T cell receptor beta chains in this list originate from one sample, sequenced in a study of precursors of human CD4 cytotoxic T cells. Four sorted CD4+ memory subsets, central memory, effector memory, IL-7R-high TEMRA and IL-7R-negative TEMRA, were UMI-sequenced. TCRdb independently ran MiXCR on the reads; one entry per CDR3 protein. The sample lists more than 700 distinct CDR3 sequences; about a fifth were seen once. Sequenced input: memory CD4+ T cells from blood (PBMCs). The receptor set was obtained from a human donor in good health.

This clonotype was observed a handful of times. The chain combines TRBV13 with TRBJ1-2; TRBD1 matches 8 bases. Trimming removed 5 bases from V and 8 bases from J; junction bases left unmatched: 10. CDR1 is PRHDT, CDR2 FYEKMQ, per germline (reference sequence). This CDR3 spans 14 amino acids. In DNA, the CDR3 is TGTGCCAGCAGCACCAGCCCAGGGGGCCGGGGCTACACCTTC. Residues: CASSTSPGGRGYTF.

This clonotype is deemed large (0.1 to 1%). The rearrangement joins TRBV29-1 to TRBJ2-6; the D gene is possibly TRBD1 (6 bases). CDR1 is SQVTM, CDR2 ANQGSEA, per germline. The CDR3 extends over 14 amino acids. V dropped 6 bases and J dropped 0 bases, with 9 bases sitting between them. The CDR3 region is CSVLQGSGANVLTF. The DNA of the CDR3 is TGCAGCGTCTTACAGGGCTCTGGGGCCAACGTCCTGACTTTC.

This chain uses TRBV12-3 or TRBV12-4 with TRBJ1-1; perhaps TRBD1 as D (5 bases). The CDR3 loop spans 14 amino acids. The V end was cut by 5 bases, the J end by 3 bases, with 13 bases between. In nucleotides, the CDR3 is TGTGCCAGCAGTACCCCGAGGGGCTACACTGAAGCTTTCTTT. Its protein product is CASSTPRGYTEAFF.

This clonotype was counted only a few times. The rearrangement joins TRBV20-1 to TRBJ2-7; TRBD2 matches 7 bases. After removal of 2 bases from V and 3 bases from J, the junction contained 10 bases not matched to a gene. Germline V CDR1 and CDR2: DFQATT, SNEGSKA (reference sequence). This CDR3 comprises 15 residues. This CDR3 is CSARLGGGSVYEQYF. CDR3 DNA sequence: TGCAGTGCTAGATTGGGAGGCGGGAGTGTCTACGAGCAGTACTTC.

V gene TRBV5-8 combines with J gene TRBJ2-5; possible D gene TRBD2, 5 bases. The CDR3 is made up of 16 amino acids. Germline V CDR1 and CDR2: SGHTS, YDEGEE. V shed 4 bases and J shed 2 bases, with 18 bases lying between them. The CDR3 loop is CASSGGLTPNQETQYF. DNA for the CDR3: TGTGCCAGCAGCGGAGGCCTGACACCTAATCAAGAGACCCAGTACTTC. The full variable domain, rest sourced from reference TRBV5-8 and TRBJ2-5, is EAGVTQSPTHLIKTRGQQATLRCSPISGHTSVYWYQQALGLGLQFLLWYDEGEERNRGNFPPRFSGRQFPNYSSELNVNALELEDSALYLCASSGGLTPNQETQYFGPGTRLLVL.

The chain uses TRBV11-2 and TRBJ2-7; 13 nucleotides line up with TRBD2. V was pared by 5 bases and J by 4 bases, with 5 bases of the junction left unmatched. The germline V gene has CDR1 SGHAT and CDR2 FQNNGV. The CDR3 totals 15 residues. This chain's CDR3 is CASSPGLAGVYEQYF. CDR3 DNA: TGTGCCAGCAGCCCTGGACTAGCGGGAGTGTACGAGCAGTACTTC.

This clonotype was observed a handful of times. J is TRBJ2-5 and V is TRBV28, with D perhaps matching TRBD1 (6 bases). There are 17 residues in the CDR3. V dropped 2 bases and J dropped 2 bases, with 18 bases sitting between them. CDR1 MDHEN and CDR2 SYDVKM come from the germline V gene. The CDR3 coding sequence is TGTGCCAGCAGTTTACCTTTTCTCCGGGACAAACAAGAGACCCAGTACTTC. Encoded protein: CASSLPFLRDKQETQYF. The whole variable domain, remainder taken from reference TRBV28 and TRBJ2-5, is DVKVTQSSRYLVKRTGEKVFLECVQDMDHENMFWYRQDPGLGLRLIYFSYDVKMKEKGDIPEGYSVSREKKERFSLILESASTNQTSMYLCASSLPFLRDKQETQYFGPGTRLLVL.

This clonotype was seen only a few times. The chain couples TRBV11-2 to TRBJ2-5; D unclear. Germline CDR1 SGHAT, CDR2 FQNNGV. CDR3 size: 15 residues. The V gene lost 5 bases and the J gene lost 2 bases, with 15 bases spanning the gap. This chain's CDR3 is CASSPRRTIQETQYF. CDR3 coding DNA: TGTGCCAGCAGCCCACGCCGGACCATACAAGAGACCCAGTACTTC.

The chain joins TRBV15 to TRBJ1-1; TRBD1 aligns across 10 bases. The CDR3 consists of 14 residues. The V segment lost 7 bases and the J segment 5 bases; nucleotides outside the gene matches: 7. The germline V gene has CDR1 LNHNV and CDR2 YYDKDF (reference sequence). The CDR3 is CATNGQGDSTEAFF. CDR3 bases: TGTGCCACCAACGGACAGGGGGATAGTACTGAAGCTTTCTTT.

The V and J genes are TRBV11-3 and TRBJ2-3; no definite D call. The germline gives CDR1 SGHNT, CDR2 YENEEA. This CDR3 comprises 13 residues. Between the trimmed V and J ends, which lost 6 bases and 0 bases, there was a span of 7 bases. The CDR3 sequence is CASRRTSTDTQYF. CDR3 coding DNA: TGTGCCAGCAGACGTACTAGCACAGATACGCAGTATTTT.

The genes are TRBV6-6 and TRBJ2-7; the D gene is possibly TRBD2 (5 bases). The CDR3 loop spans 17 amino acids. Germline V gene sequence: CDR1 MNHNY, CDR2 SVGAGI (reference sequence). Deletions cut 6 bases from V and 2 bases from J, with 23 bases between. The CDR3 reads CASRTRPGERETYEQYF. CDR3 DNA sequence: TGTGCCAGCAGAACTAGGCCTGGGGAGAGGGAAACCTACGAGCAGTACTTC.

This clonotype was seen a few times. The chain couples TRBV7-9 to TRBJ2-1; no reliable D call. The CDR3 contains 15 residues. Germline V gives CDR1 SEHNR, CDR2 FQNEAQ (reference sequence). V was pared by 7 bases and J by 0 bases, with 13 bases between. CDR3 sequence: CASISRTSSYNEQFF. CDR3 coding DNA: TGTGCCAGCATCTCTCGGACCAGCTCCTACAATGAGCAGTTCTTC.

This sequence joins TRBV7-2 and TRBJ2-1, with 12 bases aligning to TRBD2. This CDR3 has 20 amino acids. Germline CDR1 SGHTA, CDR2 FQGNSA. Germline trimming cut 4 bases from V and 2 bases from J; bases unmatched to any gene: 15. The CDR3 protein is CASSSRGTSGYQLTYNEQFF. The DNA of the CDR3 is TGTGCCAGCAGCTCAAGGGGGACTAGCGGGTATCAGCTTACCTACAATGAGCAGTTCTTC.

V usage is TRBV7-2 and J usage is TRBJ1-1; unclear D gene. Germline V CDR1 and CDR2: SGHTA, FQGNSA. V lost 5 bases, J lost 3 bases, and 16 bases lay in between. The CDR3 spans 15 residues. The CDR3 sequence: CASSPRGPGDTEAFF. DNA for the CDR3: TGTGCCAGCAGCCCCCGTGGGCCCGGGGACACTGAAGCTTTCTTT.